The entry below describes one TCR beta chain. From germline, CDR1 is SGHTA and CDR2 FQGNSA. The CDR3 is made up of 14 amino acids. Trimming removed 1 base at V and 4 bases at J, with 10 bases between. Assay: immunoSEQ multiplex PCR; the TCRdb copy retains only in-frame clones and omits some. This table has about 380,000 clones, approximately 95% appearing once. These data come from a study of shared T cell receptors in the human thymus. The chain links TRBV7-2 to TRBJ1-2; the D gene is possibly TRBD1 (5 bases). The sample was thymocytes. The sequence was collected from a human donor. The CDR3 here is CASSLGDSPYGYTF. Written as DNA, the CDR3 is TGTGCCAGCAGCTTAGGAGACAGCCCCTATGGCTACACCTTC.